The entry below gives a single T cell receptor (beta chain) sequence along with its context. These data originate in a study of blood T cell repertoires in COVID-19. TCRdb keeps only in-frame clones here, not all; method: immunoSEQ multiplex PCR. The sample lists approximately 160,000 clones, 76% occurring once. Germline V gene lookup returns CDR1 SQVTM and CDR2 ANQGSEA. The CDR3 contains 12 residues. V gave up 2 bases and J gave up 4 bases, with 8 bases separating them. The rearrangement uses TRBV29-1 and TRBJ1-2, with unresolved D. Material: peripheral blood. The TCR comes from a woman older than 75 with acute or convalescent COVID-19. The CDR3 bases are TGCAGCGTTGAACGGGGTCTCTATGGCTACACCTTC. Encoded protein: CSVERGLYGYTF. The full variable domain, rest sourced from reference TRBV29-1 and TRBJ1-2, is SAVISQKPSRDICQRGTSLTIQCQVDSQVTMMFWYRQQPGQSLTLIATANQGSEATYESGFVIDKFPISRPNLTFSTLTVSNMSPEDSSIYLCSVERGLYGYTFGSGTRLTVV.